This T cell receptor beta chain was profiled in a study of cytomegalovirus exposure and HLA in healthy donors. The count of this clone is one. The antigen is unknown. Study-level findings and limits: The study listed under 200 cytomegalovirus-associated TCR beta chains.

In the PCR, 60 Vbeta and 13 Jbeta primers were used. TCRdb's table, derived via immunoSEQ multiplex PCR, lists solely in-frame clones and lacks some. Among roughly 100,000 clones listed, around 65% were seen once. Trimming cost V 6 bases and J 6 bases; bases outside gene matches: 6. The CDR3 covers 14 residues. CDR1 and CDR2 from the germline V gene are MNHEY and SVGAGI. The specimen sequenced was PBMCs. The TCR comes from a woman in her forties or fifties in good health and CMV-seronegative. This chain uses TRBV6-5 with TRBJ2-2, with TRBD2 identical over 8 bases. Written as DNA, the CDR3 is TGTGCCAGCAGAAACCCCGGGGGGGCCGGGGAGCTGTTTTTT. Its protein product is CASRNPGGAGELFF.